The 29 T cell receptor beta chains in this list originate from one sample, sequenced in a study of T cells after yellow fever vaccination (dated by TCRdb to about 2019). Libraries came from 5' RACE. The sequencer listed for this sample is Illumina HiSeq 2500. TCRdb ran its own pipeline on the public reads, namely fastp trimming at Q25 and MiXCR clone calling, and kept in-frame beta chains. CDR3 protein duplicates are merged, each entry listing the most common genes and DNA. The sample table records roughly 500,000 distinct CDR3 sequences; 15% to 20% of these occur just once. Roughly an eighth of the sample lies in the top ten. Read against the paper, the sample's treatment or condition label means: live attenuated yellow fever vaccine strain. Specimen: PBMCs, collected 15 days after the yellow fever booster vaccination. Every receptor here comes from a man in his thirties or forties who received the YFV17D yellow fever vaccine.

This chain connects TRBV20-1 to TRBJ2-7; 9 bases line up with TRBD2. Per germline, CDR1 DFQATT and CDR2 SNEGSKA (reference sequence). This CDR3 is built from 11 residues. Trimming removed 7 bases from V and 10 bases from J; junction bases left unmatched: 8. Here the CDR3 reads CSVGREGPQYF. The CDR3 bases are TGCAGTGTAGGGCGGGAGGGCCCCCAGTACTTC.

V and J are TRBV28 and TRBJ1-2, with 11 nucleotides matching TRBD1. This CDR3 is 12 amino acids long. V was clipped by 6 bases and J by 6 bases; unmatched bases: 0. Germline CDR1 and CDR2: MDHEN and SYDVKM. The CDR3 sequence is CASRGQGDGYTF. As DNA, the CDR3 is TGTGCCAGCAGGGGACAGGGGGATGGCTACACCTTC.

This clonotype was detected only a few times. This chain connects TRBV20-1 to TRBJ2-1, with D unresolved. Between the trimmed V and J ends, which lost 2 bases and 4 bases, there was a span of 9 bases. The length of the CDR3 is 13 residues. From germline, CDR1 is DFQATT and CDR2 SNEGSKA (reference sequence). The CDR3 DNA follows: TGCAGTGCTAGATTATCCGCATACAATGAGCAGTTCTTC. Translating it yields CSARLSAYNEQFF.

This clonotype was detected only once. The CDR3 is CASRPVEVKVTDTQYF. The CDR3 nucleotides are TGTGCCAGCAGGCCCGTTGAGGTGAAAGTCACAGATACGCAGTATTTT. The chain combines TRBV28 with TRBJ2-3, with D unclear. This CDR3 is built from 16 residues. Germline V gene sequence: CDR1 MDHEN, CDR2 SYDVKM. V was clipped by 6 bases and J by 2 bases, with 18 bases between them.

V usage is TRBV4-2 and J usage is TRBJ1-2, with D unclear. Germline-derived CDR1 and CDR2 are LGHNA and YNFKEQ. This CDR3 comprises 15 residues. Trimming removed 4 bases at V and 3 bases at J, with 15 bases between. CDR3 nucleotide sequence: TGTGCCAGCAGCCCCCCCGGGAGCGCATACTATGGCTACACCTTC. It codes for CASSPPGSAYYGYTF.

In this sample, this clonotype turned up a few times. The chain has TRBV19 and TRBJ2-1; 10 nucleotides agree with TRBD2. This CDR3 has 17 residues. V lost 2 bases to trimming and J lost 7 bases; unmatched junction nucleotides: 11. The germline V gene encodes CDR1 LNHDA and CDR2 SQIVND (reference sequence). In DNA, the CDR3 is TGTGCCAGTAGTATACCCCTAGCGGGAGAAAGCCGAAATGAGCAGTTCTTC. As protein: CASSIPLAGESRNEQFF.

This clonotype appeared a few times. This chain joins TRBV29-1 and TRBJ1-1; D gene uncertain. This CDR3 has 16 amino acids. The germline V gene encodes CDR1 SQVTM and CDR2 ANQGSEA. With 4 bases removed from V and 0 bases from J, the gap between germline ends came to 18 bases. The CDR3 region has the DNA TGCAGCGTTGTCGAGCGCCCGACCCCTCTGAACACTGAAGCTTTCTTT. This translates into CSVVERPTPLNTEAFF.

The table lists this clonotype with a few counts. Relative to the germline gene, one junction end is altered; a read error may explain this. The chain uses TRBV12-3 or TRBV12-4 and TRBJ1-1, with D unclear. This CDR3 region has 13 residues. The CDR3 DNA follows: TGTGCCAGCAGCTTAGACTACGTGGCTGAAGCTTTCTTT. Translating gives CASSLDYVAEAFF.

The J gene is TRBJ2-1, the V gene TRBV3-1; 11 nucleotides line up with TRBD2. The CDR3 spans 15 residues. V shed 5 bases and J 8 bases; nucleotides not matched to a gene: 8. Per germline, CDR1 LGHDT and CDR2 YNNKEL (reference sequence). CDR3 sequence (DNA): TGTGCCAGCAGCACTACTAGCGGGAGATCTCATGAGCAGTTCTTC. It yields the protein CASSTTSGRSHEQFF.

This clonotype occurred a few times. The rearrangement links TRBV12-3 or TRBV12-4 to TRBJ1-5, with D uncertain. V was clipped by 3 bases and J by 0 bases, with 3 bases between them. The CDR3 spans 13 residues. This chain's CDR3 is CASSFHSNQPQHF. The CDR3 nucleotides read TGTGCCAGCAGTTTTCATAGCAATCAGCCCCAGCATTTT.

This clonotype came up a few times. This CDR3 reads CARLRDPGTVNTEAFF. CDR3 DNA sequence: TGCGCCAGGCTCCGGGACCCAGGGACGGTGAACACTGAAGCTTTCTTT. The chain joins TRBV23-1 to TRBJ1-1, with D possibly being TRBD1 (5 bases). TRBV23-1 is treated as an ORF (open reading frame) with a function not yet certain. The length of the CDR3 is 16 residues. The V gene lost 9 bases and the J gene lost 0 bases, with 20 bases spanning the gap.

This clonotype was observed a handful of times. The V gene is TRBV7-2, the J gene TRBJ2-7; D may be TRBD1 (5 bases). The CDR3 runs to 16 residues. The germline V gene encodes CDR1 SGHTA and CDR2 FQGNSA. V lost 0 bases and J lost 0, with 12 bases in between. Here the CDR3 reads CASSLAGTDSSYEQYF. CDR3 in DNA: TGTGCCAGCAGCTTAGCGGGTACTGACAGCTCCTACGAGCAGTACTTC.

In its sample, this clonotype was seen a few times. The chain employs TRBV5-1 and TRBJ2-5; 9 bases are shared with TRBD1. V lost 2 bases and J lost 5; bases outside the gene matches: 7. This CDR3 contains 15 residues. Germline lookup yields CDR1 SGHRS and CDR2 YFSETQ. The CDR3 here is CASSFRQGERETQYF. CDR3 DNA sequence: TGCGCCAGCAGCTTCAGACAGGGGGAGAGGGAGACCCAGTACTTC.

DNA of the CDR3: TGCGCCAGCAGCCAACAGGGGGGAGAATATGGCTACACCTTC. Translated: CASSQQGGEYGYTF. This rearrangement joins TRBV5-1 to TRBJ1-2, with TRBD1 matching 8 bases. Germline V gene lookup returns CDR1 SGHRS and CDR2 YFSETQ. The J segment lost 5 bases and the V segment lost 4 bases, leaving 7 bases of the junction unmatched. The CDR3 length is 14 residues.

The chain employs TRBV2 and TRBJ2-3; the D is unclear. The CDR3 is 14 amino acids. Deletions cut 4 bases from V and 0 bases from J, with 8 bases between. The germline V gene encodes CDR1 SNHLY and CDR2 FYNNEI. The CDR3 DNA follows: TGTGCCAGCAGTGTTGGCTACAGCACAGATACGCAGTATTTT. It translates to CASSVGYSTDTQYF.

This clonotype was seen a handful of times. The chain links TRBV29-1 to TRBJ2-5; 7 bases are a match to TRBD1. Germline V CDR1 and CDR2: SQVTM, ANQGSEA. The V gene end was trimmed by 7 bases and the J gene end by 5 bases; junction bases not matched to a gene: 7. The CDR3 loop spans 12 amino acids. The DNA for the CDR3 is TGCAGCGCTAGACAGGGCTACGAGACCCAGTACTTC. Translated: CSARQGYETQYF.

The J gene is TRBJ2-2, the V gene TRBV29-1, with D possibly matching TRBD1 (6 bases). The V gene's germline CDR1 is SQVTM and CDR2 ANQGSEA. The CDR3 totals 13 residues. V lost 7 bases and J 5 bases, leaving 14 bases between the germline ends. CDR3 nucleotide sequence: TGCAGCGCCATACAGGGTTGGACCGGGGAGCTGTTTTTT. Its protein is CSAIQGWTGELFF.

A remark on this clonotype: A read error may produce the germline difference seen at one junction end. The V call is TRBV19, the J call TRBJ1-5, with D perhaps matching TRBD1 (5 bases). This CDR3 is built from 14 residues. Germline V lookup: CDR1 LNHDA, CDR2 SQIVND (reference sequence). The CDR3 DNA reads TGTGCCAGTACTTCTCCTAGGGGCAATAAGCCCCAGCATTTT. Translation: CASTSPRGNKPQHF.

The chain carries TRBV29-1 and TRBJ2-7, with 9 bases identical to TRBD1. This CDR3 is built from 14 residues. Looked up from germline, CDR1 is SQVTM and CDR2 is ANQGSEA. Unmatched junction bases numbered 6, after V lost 6 bases and J lost 0 bases. CDR3 sequence reads: CSVADRGNSYEQYF. The CDR3 DNA sequence: TGCAGCGTGGCTGACAGGGGGAACTCCTACGAGCAGTACTTC.

The sample holds many counts of this clonotype. The chain employs TRBV3-1 and TRBJ1-6, with a possible D match to TRBD1 (5 bases). The CDR3 sequence is 15 residues long. CDR1 is LGHDT, CDR2 YNNKEL, per germline (reference sequence). V lost 8 bases and J lost 7, with 18 bases in between. The CDR3 region has the DNA TGTGCCAGCGGGGCTACAGGAGGCCTCAATTCACCCCTCCACTTT. This encodes CASGATGGLNSPLHF.

The chain combines TRBV7-2 with TRBJ1-1, with no clear D. V lost 0 bases and J 0 bases, leaving 11 bases between the germline ends. The CDR3 length is 16 residues. Per germline, CDR1 SGHTA and CDR2 FQGNSA. The CDR3 reads CASSLALWSVNTEAFF. CDR3 DNA sequence: TGTGCCAGCAGCTTAGCGCTGTGGAGTGTGAACACTGAAGCTTTCTTT.

This clonotype appeared a few times. The chain couples TRBV4-2 to TRBJ2-2, with 12 bases identical to TRBD2. From germline, CDR1 is LGHNA and CDR2 YNFKEQ. Trimming took 3 bases from V and 6 from J; bases not matched to a gene: 17. This CDR3 is built from 20 residues. CDR3: CASSQPPGTSGSGFAGELFF. In nucleotides, the CDR3 is TGTGCCAGCAGCCAGCCCCCCGGGACTAGCGGGTCGGGATTCGCCGGGGAGCTGTTTTTT.

This chain links TRBV7-2 with TRBJ2-2; perhaps TRBD1 as D (5 bases). The germline CDR1 and CDR2 sequences are SGHTA and FQGNSA. The CDR3 is 11 amino acids. Between the trimmed V and J ends, which lost 7 bases and 6 bases, there was a span of 6 bases. The CDR3 sequence is CASKGSGELFF. The CDR3 DNA reads as TGTGCCAGCAAGGGGTCCGGGGAGCTGTTTTTT.

The chain employs TRBV20-1 and TRBJ1-5, with D perhaps TRBD1 (6 bases). Per the germline V gene, CDR1 is DFQATT and CDR2 is SNEGSKA (reference sequence). The V end was cut by 5 bases, the J end by 6 bases, with 14 bases between. The CDR3 totals 13 residues. DNA of the CDR3: TGCAGTGCTCGGACAGCGCTTGGTCAGCCCCAGCATTTT. Protein sequence: CSARTALGQPQHF.

This clonotype was detected a few times. CDR3 sequence (DNA): TGTGCCAGCAGTTACCACGGACAGGATAACACTGAAGCTTTCTTT. It specifies CASSYHGQDNTEAFF. The chain joins TRBV6-2 or TRBV6-3 to TRBJ1-1; 7 bases fit TRBD1. V was clipped by 2 bases and J by 2 bases; unmatched bases: 5. CDR1 and CDR2 from the germline V gene are MNHEY and SVGEGT. The CDR3 runs 15 residues.

This clonotype was detected only a few times. The V call is TRBV29-1, the J call TRBJ2-1; no firm D call. The V end lost 4 bases, the J end lost 6 bases, and 10 bases lay between the germline ends. CDR1 and CDR2 (germline): SQVTM, ANQGSEA. The CDR3 consists of 12 residues. CDR3 coding DNA: TGCAGCGTTGGTTATTTGACCAATGAGCAGTTCTTC. Its translation is CSVGYLTNEQFF.

The chain joins TRBV20-1 to TRBJ1-1; 7 bases align to TRBD1. There are 13 residues in the CDR3. The V gene's germline CDR1 is DFQATT and CDR2 SNEGSKA (reference sequence). J was trimmed by 0 bases and V by 3 bases; bases with no gene match: 1. The CDR3 nucleotides read TGCAGTGCTAGTACAGGGGTGAACACTGAAGCTTTCTTT. It is translated as CSASTGVNTEAFF.

This clonotype was counted only a few times. The J gene is TRBJ2-5, the V gene TRBV7-3, with D maybe TRBD2 (5 bases). The CDR3 is 14 residues long. Germline CDR1 and CDR2: SGHTA and FQGTGA. The V end lost 1 base, the J end lost 2 bases, and 8 bases lay between the germline ends. The CDR3 DNA is TGTGCCAGCAGCTTAAACGGAGGTCAAGAGACCCAGTACTTC. This sequence encodes CASSLNGGQETQYF.

This clonotype was observed a handful of times. The V gene is TRBV20-1, the J gene TRBJ1-1; the D is unclear. The germline V gene encodes CDR1 DFQATT and CDR2 SNEGSKA (reference sequence). The ends were cut back, 3 bases at V and 2 bases at J, with 4 bases in the middle. The CDR3 totals 11 residues. In DNA form, the CDR3 reads TGCAGTGCTAGCGTTAACACTGAAGCTTTCTTT. Protein product: CSASVNTEAFF.